This TCR beta chain was sequenced in a study of blood T cell repertoires in COVID-19 (dated by TCRdb to about 2020). With regard to the full study: Samples from collaborators originated in the United States, Italy and Spain and spanned both the acute and convalescent phases of COVID-19. The prospective study material was composed of cDNA or gDNA derived from T cells, B-cell-depleted T cells, or PBMCs. The dataset comprised deeply sampled blood TCRbeta repertoires from subjects exposed to, actively infected with, or recovered from COVID-19. A freely available public database, intended as a resource for researchers studying the immune response to SARS-CoV-2, is where the repertoires were released. The samples were drawn from the first 160 participants of the ongoing ImmuneRACE study and from more than 1,000 subjects provided by 6 global collaborators. A de-identified subject ID, COVID-19 status, age in years and sex were almost always included in the sample metadata. HLA class I and class II types, where available, came from metadata supplied by the sample provider rather than from assay-based typing.

The immunoSEQ Assay, a bias-controlled multiplex PCR, was used to amplify TCRbeta CDR3 regions from genomic DNA. The paper's data handling went like this. The number of nucleated cells in each sample was estimated by amplification of reference gene primers within the assay. To quantify the absolute abundance of each unique TCRbeta CDR3 rearrangement, sequence reads were collapsed and filtered. Productive Simpson clonality was computed per sample as the square root of Simpson's diversity index over productive rearrangements. In TCRdb, the immuneACCESS table is reduced to in-frame sequences with V and J assigned. These tables do not hold every clone; where another copy was compared, an unresolved V gene accounts for under half, and the others remain unexplained. Clone size and the V and J calls come from that table; the DNA yielded D and trimming. The table for this sample lists tens of thousands of clones; approximately 80% of them were counted only once. Jointly, the top ten make up about 4% of the sample.

The trim is 3 bases for V and 5 bases for J, with a gap of 9 bases between the germline ends. From the germline V gene (reference sequence), CDR1 is SGHNT and CDR2 is YYREEE. The CDR3 runs 13 residues from the cysteine to the phenylalanine. Only the CDR3 DNA is retained, 39 bases long and in frame from the first base. A word on this clone: Its cognate antigen has yet to be identified. Nothing much larger sits one base from this clone, and base qualities are not available.

In the prospective study, participants were about 18 to 89 years old, resided in fewer than 25 geographic areas of the United States, and were enrolled through a virtual design. To assign participants to cohorts, the prospective study relied on clinical history that participants themselves reported in a screening survey and a study questionnaire. Mobile phlebotomists in the prospective study collected whole blood, serum and a nasopharyngeal or oropharyngeal swab from every participant. Over a roughly two-month period, participants in the prospective study had the option of providing additional blood draws and questionnaires. Blood samples from the prospective study were shipped frozen or at room temperature prior to DNA extraction. Overall study outcomes, separate from this receptor: The quantity of clinical and demographic metadata differed by source and by participant and was supplied without curation.

This receptor chain uses TRBV5-4 and TRBJ2-1, with TRBD1 perhaps the D gene, on 5 matching bases. The clonotype originates from a woman aged 40-49 years with acute COVID-19. The sample comprised PBMCs or T cells enriched from blood (not recorded which). Read as DNA, the sequence is TGTGCCAGCAGCTCGACAGATAACAATGAGCAGTTCTTC. Its coded protein is CASSSTDNNEQFF.